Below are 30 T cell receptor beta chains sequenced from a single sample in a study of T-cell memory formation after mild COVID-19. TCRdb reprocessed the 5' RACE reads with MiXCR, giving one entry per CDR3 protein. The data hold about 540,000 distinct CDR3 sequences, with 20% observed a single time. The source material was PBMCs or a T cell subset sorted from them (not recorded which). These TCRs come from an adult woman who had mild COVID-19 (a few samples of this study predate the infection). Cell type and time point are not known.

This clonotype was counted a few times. This chain's CDR3 is CASSFFSGAYEQYF. CDR3 DNA: TGTGCCAGCAGTTTCTTTAGCGGGGCGTACGAGCAGTACTTC. This chain connects TRBV27 to TRBJ2-7; 8 bases match TRBD2. This CDR3 has 14 residues. V lost 3 bases to trimming and J lost 4 bases; unmatched junction nucleotides: 5. The germline CDR1 and CDR2 sequences are MNHEY and SMNVEV (reference sequence).

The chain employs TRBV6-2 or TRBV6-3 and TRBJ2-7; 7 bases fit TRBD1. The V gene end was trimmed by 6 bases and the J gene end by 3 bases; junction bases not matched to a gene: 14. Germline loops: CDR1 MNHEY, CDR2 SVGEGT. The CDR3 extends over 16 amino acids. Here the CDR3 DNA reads TGTGCCAGCAGCACAGGGGACATGGGGGTCGACTACGAGCAGTACTTC. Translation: CASSTGDMGVDYEQYF.

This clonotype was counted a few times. Here the CDR3 DNA reads TGTGCCAGCAGCTTACAGGGGGCAGTAGGCTACACCTTC. Translating it yields CASSLQGAVGYTF. The chain employs TRBV5-5 and TRBJ1-2, with TRBD1 identical over 9 bases. V lost 2 bases, J lost 8 bases, and 4 bases stayed unmatched. CDR1 and CDR2 from the germline V gene are SGHKS and YYEKEE (reference sequence). The CDR3 spans 13 residues.

The chain's CDR3 is CASSPRPVMTGYGYTF. CDR3 nucleotide sequence: TGTGCCAGCAGCCCTCGCCCCGTTATGACAGGGTATGGCTACACCTTC. The rearrangement links TRBV3-1 to TRBJ1-2; 7 nucleotides align to TRBD1. V lost 4 bases, J lost 5 bases, and 13 bases stayed unmatched. Germline CDR1 is LGHDT and CDR2 is YNNKEL (reference sequence). CDR3 size: 16 residues.

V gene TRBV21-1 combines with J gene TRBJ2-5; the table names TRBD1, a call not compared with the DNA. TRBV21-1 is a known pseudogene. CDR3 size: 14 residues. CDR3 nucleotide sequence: TGTGCCAGCAGCAACTTGTTGGGGCGAGAGACCCAGTACTTC. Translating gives CASSNLLGRETQYF.

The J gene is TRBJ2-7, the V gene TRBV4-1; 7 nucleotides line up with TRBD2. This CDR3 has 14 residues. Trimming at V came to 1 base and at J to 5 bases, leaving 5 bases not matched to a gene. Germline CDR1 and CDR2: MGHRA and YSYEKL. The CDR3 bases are TGCGCCAGCAGCCAAGTAGCGGGTCGAGACGAGCAGTACTTC. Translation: CASSQVAGRDEQYF.

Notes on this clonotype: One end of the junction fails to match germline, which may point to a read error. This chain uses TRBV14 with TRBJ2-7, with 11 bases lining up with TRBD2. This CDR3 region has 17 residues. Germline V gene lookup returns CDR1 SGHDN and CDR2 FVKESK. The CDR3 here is CDSSQDWGTSGPYEQYF. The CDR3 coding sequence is TGTGACAGCAGCCAAGATTGGGGGACTAGCGGACCTTACGAGCAGTACTTC.

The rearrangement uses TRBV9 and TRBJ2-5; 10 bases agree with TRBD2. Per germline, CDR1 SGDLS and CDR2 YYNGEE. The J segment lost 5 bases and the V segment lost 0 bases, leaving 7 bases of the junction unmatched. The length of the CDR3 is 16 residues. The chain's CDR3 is CASSVGASGSGETQYF. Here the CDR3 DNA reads TGTGCCAGCAGCGTAGGGGCTAGCGGGAGTGGTGAGACCCAGTACTTC.

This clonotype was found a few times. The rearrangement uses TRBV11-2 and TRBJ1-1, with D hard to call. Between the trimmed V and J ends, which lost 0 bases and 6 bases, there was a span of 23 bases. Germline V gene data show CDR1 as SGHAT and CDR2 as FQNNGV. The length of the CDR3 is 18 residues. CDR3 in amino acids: CASSLDGLGPIERAEAFF. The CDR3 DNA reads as TGTGCCAGCAGCTTAGATGGCCTCGGCCCCATAGAGAGGGCTGAAGCTTTCTTT.

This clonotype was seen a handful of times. The CDR3 spells CSARDGRGPQETQYF. The CDR3 region has the DNA TGCAGTGCTAGAGATGGACGGGGGCCCCAAGAGACCCAGTACTTC. The V and J genes are TRBV20-1 and TRBJ2-5; the D call may be TRBD1 or TRBD2 (6 bases each). The ends were cut back, 0 bases at V and 1 base at J, with 12 bases in the middle. CDR1 is DFQATT and CDR2 is SNEGSKA in the germline V gene (reference sequence). This CDR3 region has 15 residues.

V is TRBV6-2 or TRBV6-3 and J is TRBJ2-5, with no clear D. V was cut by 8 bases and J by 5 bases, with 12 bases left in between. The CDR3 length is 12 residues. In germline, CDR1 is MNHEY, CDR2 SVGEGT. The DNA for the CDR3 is TGTGCCAGCTCGGCCCGGCGGGAGACCCAGTACTTC. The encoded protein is CASSARRETQYF.

The CDR3 DNA sequence: TGTGCCAGCAGTTTAGCGACAGTTTACGAGCAGTACTTC. It yields the protein CASSLATVYEQYF. V is TRBV12-3 or TRBV12-4 and J is TRBJ2-7, with D possibly matching TRBD1 (5 bases). The CDR3 consists of 13 residues. Trimming removed 0 bases from V and 4 bases from J, with 7 bases in between.

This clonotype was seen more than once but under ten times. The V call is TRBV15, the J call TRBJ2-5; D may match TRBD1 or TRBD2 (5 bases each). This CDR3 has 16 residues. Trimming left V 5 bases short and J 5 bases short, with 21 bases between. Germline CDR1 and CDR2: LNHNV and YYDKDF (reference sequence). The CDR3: CATSRTHRDQWETQYF. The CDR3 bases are TGTGCCACCAGCCGAACTCACCGGGACCAGTGGGAGACCCAGTACTTC.

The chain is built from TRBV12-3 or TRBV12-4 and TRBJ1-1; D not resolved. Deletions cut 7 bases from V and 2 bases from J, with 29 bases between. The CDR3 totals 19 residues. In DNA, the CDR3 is TGTGCCAGCACCCACTTCCCCAAGACGTACCTGAGGGCTAACACTGAAGCTTTCTTT. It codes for CASTHFPKTYLRANTEAFF.

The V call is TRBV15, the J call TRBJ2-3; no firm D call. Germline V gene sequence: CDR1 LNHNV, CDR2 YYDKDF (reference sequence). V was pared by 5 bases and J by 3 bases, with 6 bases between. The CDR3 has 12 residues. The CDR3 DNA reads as TGTGCCACCAGCCGGTCTACAGATACGCAGTATTTT. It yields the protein CATSRSTDTQYF. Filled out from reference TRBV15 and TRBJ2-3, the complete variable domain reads DAMVIQNPRYQVTQFGKPVTLSCSQTLNHNVMYWYQQKSSQAPKLLFHYYDKDFNNEADTPDNFQSRRPNTSFCFLDIRSPGLGDTAMYLCATSRSTDTQYFGPGTRLTVL.

This CDR3 is CASSWDGMGNQPQHF. In DNA, the CDR3 is TGCGCCAGCAGCTGGGACGGTATGGGCAATCAGCCCCAGCATTTT. V gene TRBV5-1 combines with J gene TRBJ1-5, with a weak D call TRBD1 (5 bases). The V and J ends lost 3 bases and 2 bases respectively, with 12 bases between them. Germline values: CDR1 SGHRS, CDR2 YFSETQ. The CDR3 contains 15 residues. Based on the CDR3 plus reference TRBV5-1 and TRBJ1-5, the full variable domain is KAGVTQTPRYLIKTRGQQVTLSCSPISGHRSVSWYQQTPGQGLQFLFEYFSETQRNKGNFPGRFSGRQFSNSRSEMNVSTLELGDSALYLCASSWDGMGNQPQHFGDGTRLSIL.

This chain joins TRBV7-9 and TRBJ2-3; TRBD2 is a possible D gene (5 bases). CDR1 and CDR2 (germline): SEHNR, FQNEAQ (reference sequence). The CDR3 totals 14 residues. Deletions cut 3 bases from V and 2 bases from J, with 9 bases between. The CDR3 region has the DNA TGTGCCAGCAGCTTGGACTCCACCACAGATACGCAGTATTTT. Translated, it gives CASSLDSTTDTQYF.

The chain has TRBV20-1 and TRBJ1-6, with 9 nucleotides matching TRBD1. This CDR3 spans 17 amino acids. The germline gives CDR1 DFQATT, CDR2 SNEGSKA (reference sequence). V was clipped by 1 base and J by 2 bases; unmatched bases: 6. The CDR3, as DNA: TGCAGTGCTAGAGCCCGCCGGACAGGGGCCTATAATTCACCCCTCCACTTT. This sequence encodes CSARARRTGAYNSPLHF.

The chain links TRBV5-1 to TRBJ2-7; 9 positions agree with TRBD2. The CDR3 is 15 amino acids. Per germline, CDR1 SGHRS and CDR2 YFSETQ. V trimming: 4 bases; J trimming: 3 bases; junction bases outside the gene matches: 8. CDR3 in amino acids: CASSPKEAGGYEQYF. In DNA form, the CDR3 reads TGCGCCAGCAGCCCGAAGGAAGCGGGAGGCTACGAGCAGTACTTC.

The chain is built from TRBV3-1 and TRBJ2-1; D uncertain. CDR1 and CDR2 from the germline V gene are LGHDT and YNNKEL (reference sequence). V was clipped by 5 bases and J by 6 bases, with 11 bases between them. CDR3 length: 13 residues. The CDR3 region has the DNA TGTGCCAGCAGCTCTTTCCGACTCAATGAGCAGTTCTTC. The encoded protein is CASSSFRLNEQFF.

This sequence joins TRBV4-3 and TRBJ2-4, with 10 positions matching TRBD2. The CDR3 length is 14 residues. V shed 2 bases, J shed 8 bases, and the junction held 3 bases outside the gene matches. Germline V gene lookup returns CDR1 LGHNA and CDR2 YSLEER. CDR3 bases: TGCGCCAGCAGCCAAACAACTAGCGGGGACATTCAGTACTTC. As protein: CASSQTTSGDIQYF.

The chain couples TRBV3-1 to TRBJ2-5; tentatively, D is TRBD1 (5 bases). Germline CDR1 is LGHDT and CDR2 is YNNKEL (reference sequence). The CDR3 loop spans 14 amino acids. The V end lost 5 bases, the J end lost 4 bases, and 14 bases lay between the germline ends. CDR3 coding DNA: TGTGCCAGCAGCTCTTTCATAGGGGCAGAGACCCAGTACTTC. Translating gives CASSSFIGAETQYF.

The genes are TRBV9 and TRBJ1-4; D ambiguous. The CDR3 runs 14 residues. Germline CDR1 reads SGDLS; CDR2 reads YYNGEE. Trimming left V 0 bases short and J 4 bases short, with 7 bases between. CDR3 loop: CASSVGTVNEKLFF. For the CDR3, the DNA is TGTGCCAGCAGCGTAGGCACCGTTAATGAAAAACTGTTTTTT.

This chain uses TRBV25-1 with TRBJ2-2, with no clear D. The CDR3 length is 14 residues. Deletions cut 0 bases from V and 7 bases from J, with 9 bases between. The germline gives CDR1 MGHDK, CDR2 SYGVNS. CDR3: CASSEYPEGGELFF. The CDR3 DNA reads TGTGCCAGCAGTGAATACCCTGAAGGCGGGGAGCTGTTTTTT.

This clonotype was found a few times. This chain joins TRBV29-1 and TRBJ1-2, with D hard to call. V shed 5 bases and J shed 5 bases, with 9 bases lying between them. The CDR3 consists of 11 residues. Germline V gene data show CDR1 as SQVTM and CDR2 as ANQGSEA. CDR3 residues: CSVRRDYGYTF. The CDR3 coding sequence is TGCAGCGTTCGTAGAGATTATGGCTACACCTTC.

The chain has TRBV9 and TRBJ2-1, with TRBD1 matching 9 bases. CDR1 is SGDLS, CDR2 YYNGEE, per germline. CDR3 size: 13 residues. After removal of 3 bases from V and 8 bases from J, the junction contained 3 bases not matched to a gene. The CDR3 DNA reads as TGTGCCAGCAGCGACAGGGGGCAGGATGAGCAGTTCTTC. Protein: CASSDRGQDEQFF.

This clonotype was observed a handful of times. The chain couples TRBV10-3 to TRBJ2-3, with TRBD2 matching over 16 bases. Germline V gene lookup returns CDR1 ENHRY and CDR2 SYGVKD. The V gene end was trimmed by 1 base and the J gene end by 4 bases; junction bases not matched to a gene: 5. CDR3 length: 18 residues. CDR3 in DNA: TGTGCCATCAGTGAGTTAACCGGGACTAGCGGGAGGGCAGATACGCAGTATTTT. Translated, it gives CAISELTGTSGRADTQYF.

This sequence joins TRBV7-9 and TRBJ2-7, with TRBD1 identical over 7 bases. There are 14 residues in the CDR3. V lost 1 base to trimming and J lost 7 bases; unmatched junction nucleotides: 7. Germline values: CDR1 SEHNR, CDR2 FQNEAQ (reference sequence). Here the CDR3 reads CASSLEEGAREQYF. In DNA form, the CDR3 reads TGTGCCAGCAGCTTAGAAGAGGGGGCGAGAGAGCAGTACTTC.

The CDR3 nucleotides read TGTGCCAGCAGCTTAGTCAGTGGGAGTGTTGGTAATGAGCAGTTCTTC. Its translation: CASSLVSGSVGNEQFF. The chain is built from TRBV7-2 and TRBJ2-1; possible D gene TRBD2, 5 bases. Germline CDR1 and CDR2: SGHTA and FQGNSA. The length of the CDR3 is 16 residues. The V end was cut by 1 base, the J end by 7 bases, with 17 bases between.

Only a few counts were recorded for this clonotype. The CDR3 region has the DNA TGTGCCAGCAGCGATCAAGTATTGGACAGGGCCTTCACAGATACGCAGTATTTT. Translating it yields CASSDQVLDRAFTDTQYF. This chain links TRBV7-3 with TRBJ2-3, with 8 bases matching TRBD1. The germline V gene has CDR1 SGHTA and CDR2 FQGTGA. V trimming: 5 bases; J trimming: 2 bases; junction bases outside the gene matches: 15. CDR3 length: 18 residues.